The 22 T cell receptor beta chains reported below all come from one sample, sequenced in a study of response to subunit inactivated influenza vaccine. In TCRdb, the RT-PCR reads were re-called with MiXCR into one record per CDR3 protein. This table has under 850,000 distinct CDR3 sequences, around 18% appearing once. The input for sequencing was PBMCs from blood, taken less than 6 days after vaccination. The source is a man in his fifties or sixties who received an inactivated influenza vaccine.

The V and J genes are TRBV9 and TRBJ2-4, with TRBD2 matching over 12 bases. V lost 3 bases to trimming and J lost 6 bases; unmatched junction nucleotides: 4. From germline, CDR1 is SGDLS and CDR2 YYNGEE. The CDR3 length is 15 residues. DNA for the CDR3: TGTGCCAGCAGCGACCTGACTAGCGGGGGAAACATTCAGTACTTC. As protein: CASSDLTSGGNIQYF.

The chain recombines TRBV7-9 with TRBJ1-6; D is unresolved. The CDR3 sequence is 16 residues long. V was clipped by 2 bases and J by 10 bases, with 18 bases between them. Germline-derived CDR1 and CDR2 are SEHNR and FQNEAQ (reference sequence). CDR3 DNA: TGTGCCAGCAGCTTATATATCGGACCTGGTACGTCACCCCTCCACTTT. Encoded protein: CASSLYIGPGTSPLHF.

The chain couples TRBV5-6 to TRBJ1-2; D call uncertain. The CDR3 loop spans 14 amino acids. Germline-derived CDR1 and CDR2 are SGHDT and YYEEEE. V was pared by 0 bases and J by 0 bases, with 6 bases between. The CDR3 spells CASSLGRPNYGYTF. CDR3 DNA sequence: TGTGCCAGCAGCTTGGGCCGACCTAACTATGGCTACACCTTC.

In this sample, this clonotype turned up a few times. V and J are TRBV4-3 and TRBJ2-1; 9 nucleotides agree with TRBD1. The ends lost 5 bases at V and 8 bases at J; junction bases unmatched: 16. Germline V CDR1 and CDR2: LGHNA, YSLEER. This CDR3 contains 17 residues. Here the CDR3 DNA reads TGCGCCAGCAGCACAATCTTCTCCGGGACAGGGCTTCATGAGCAGTTCTTC. Amino acid sequence: CASSTIFSGTGLHEQFF.

This rearrangement joins TRBV11-2 to TRBJ2-1; D is perhaps TRBD2 (5 bases). V lost 0 bases, J lost 8 bases, and 14 bases lay in between. Germline V gene sequence: CDR1 SGHAT, CDR2 FQNNGV. This CDR3 spans 15 amino acids. The CDR3 sequence: CASSLEWRVGDEQFF. The CDR3 nucleotides are TGTGCCAGCAGCTTAGAATGGCGGGTTGGGGATGAGCAGTTCTTC.

The chain is built from TRBV6-5 and TRBJ1-5, with TRBD1 matching 7 bases. CDR3 length: 15 amino acids. CDR1 MNHEY and CDR2 SVGAGI come from the germline V gene. V lost 2 bases to trimming and J lost 0 bases; unmatched junction nucleotides: 1. CDR3: CASSYRQGSNQPQHF. The CDR3 DNA reads as TGTGCCAGCAGTTACCGACAGGGTAGCAATCAGCCCCAGCATTTT.

A single count supports this clonotype. The rearrangement uses TRBV14 and TRBJ2-3; the D gene is possibly TRBD2 (5 bases). V lost 0 bases and J 7 bases, leaving 8 bases between the germline ends. Germline V lookup: CDR1 SGHDN, CDR2 FVKESK. The CDR3 extends over 13 amino acids. The CDR3 sequence is CASSQDSGYTQYF. The CDR3 DNA is TGTGCCAGCAGCCAAGATTCGGGGTATACGCAGTATTTT.

This clonotype was counted only a few times. The chain uses TRBV7-9 and TRBJ2-3, with D possibly matching TRBD2 (6 bases). V was cut by 4 bases and J by 2 bases, with 19 bases left in between. The CDR3 sequence is 17 residues long. Germline assignment: CDR1 SEHNR and CDR2 FQNEAQ (reference sequence). CDR3 sequence (DNA): TGTGCCAGCAGCTCTTCTTCGGGCGGGATAAACACAGATACGCAGTATTTT. Translating it yields CASSSSSGGINTDTQYF.

This clonotype was detected many times. This chain joins TRBV7-2 and TRBJ2-3, with 7 bases aligning to TRBD1. V trimming: 4 bases; J trimming: 8 bases; junction bases outside the gene matches: 15. This CDR3 has 16 amino acids. Germline lookup yields CDR1 SGHTA and CDR2 FQGNSA. The CDR3 here is CASSSPGLRGTATQYF. In nucleotides, the CDR3 is TGTGCCAGCAGCTCGCCCGGGCTCAGGGGGACGGCTACGCAGTATTTT. Filled out from reference TRBV7-2 and TRBJ2-3, the complete variable domain reads GAGVSQSPSNKVTEKGKDVELRCDPISGHTALYWYRQSLGQGLEFLIYFQGNSAPDKSGLPSDRFSAERTGGSVSTLTIQRTQQEDSAVYLCASSSPGLRGTATQYFGPGTRLTVL.

This clonotype was counted a few times. The J gene is TRBJ2-1, the V gene TRBV5-8; 9 bases match TRBD1. This CDR3 has 14 residues. The ends lost 6 bases at V and 7 bases at J; junction bases unmatched: 8. CDR1 is SGHTS and CDR2 is YDEGEE in the germline V gene. The CDR3 protein is CASTGDRDLNEQFF. The CDR3 region has the DNA TGTGCCAGCACCGGGGACAGGGACCTGAATGAGCAGTTCTTC.

V gene TRBV12-3 or TRBV12-4 combines with J gene TRBJ1-4; 9 bases align to TRBD1. After removal of 5 bases from V and 5 bases from J, the junction contained 3 bases not matched to a gene. The CDR3 totals 14 residues. CDR3 loop: CASSTGGQNEKLFF. CDR3 sequence (DNA): TGTGCCAGCAGTACAGGGGGCCAAAATGAAAAACTGTTTTTT.

This clonotype was counted only a few times. The rearrangement joins TRBV6-5 to TRBJ2-7; 7 bases fit TRBD2. Germline V gene lookup returns CDR1 MNHEY and CDR2 SVGAGI. This CDR3 is built from 14 residues. Trimming cost V 2 bases and J 4 bases; bases outside gene matches: 5. The DNA of the CDR3 is TGTGCCAGCAGTTACGGGGGGGATATTTACGAGCAGTACTTC. Amino acid sequence: CASSYGGDIYEQYF.

Here the CDR3 DNA reads TGTGCCAGCAACAATCAGCTCAACAATGAGCAGTTCTTC. Its protein product is CASNNQLNNEQFF. The chain has TRBV6-1 and TRBJ2-1; no clear D gene. Germline V gives CDR1 MNHNS, CDR2 SASEGT. CDR3 size: 13 residues. Trimming shortened V by 7 bases and J by 5 bases, and 12 bases separated the two germline ends.

The rearrangement links TRBV21-1 to TRBJ2-1; whether TRBD2, the table's D call, matches the DNA was not checked. TRBV21-1 is labeled a pseudogene. The CDR3 has 17 amino acids. In nucleotides, the CDR3 is TGTGCCAGCAGCACTCTAGCGGGGGGACCTTACCACAATGAGCAGTTCTTC. It is translated as CASSTLAGGPYHNEQFF.

At least ten counts were recorded for this clonotype. The chain couples TRBV20-1 to TRBJ2-3; 9 nucleotides match TRBD2. V was clipped by 6 bases and J by 6 bases; unmatched bases: 7. CDR3 length: 13 residues. Germline CDR1 and CDR2: DFQATT and SNEGSKA (reference sequence). The CDR3 sequence is CSALAGGPDTQYF. Here the CDR3 DNA reads TGCAGTGCATTGGCGGGAGGGCCGGATACGCAGTATTTT.

The chain combines TRBV12-5 with TRBJ2-1; D is uncertain. CDR3 length: 15 residues. The V and J ends lost 5 bases and 5 bases respectively, with 16 bases between them. Germline V gives CDR1 LGHNT, CDR2 FRNRAP. CDR3 sequence reads: CASGQSKALDNEQFF. In DNA, the CDR3 is TGTGCTAGTGGTCAGAGCAAAGCGCTAGACAATGAGCAGTTCTTC.

This clonotype was seen a few times. The junction departs from germline at one end; a sequencing error may be responsible. V gene TRBV6-2 or TRBV6-3 combines with J gene TRBJ2-7; D is undetermined. This CDR3 spans 12 amino acids. Germline-derived CDR1 and CDR2 are MNHEY and SVGEGT. CDR3 sequence reads: CASSYWPYEQYF. The CDR3 DNA follows: TGTGCCAGCAGCTACTGGCCCTACGAGCAGTACTTC.

At least ten counts were recorded for this clonotype. The gene calls are TRBV5-1 and TRBJ2-3, with 9 bases aligning to TRBD2. CDR1 is SGHRS and CDR2 is YFSETQ in the germline V gene. After removal of 3 bases from V and 4 bases from J, the junction contained 6 bases not matched to a gene. This CDR3 comprises 15 residues. CDR3 residues: CASSSTSGRSDTQYF. In nucleotides, the CDR3 is TGCGCCAGCAGCTCGACTAGCGGCAGATCAGATACGCAGTATTTT.

The V gene is TRBV7-4, the J gene TRBJ2-3; D is perhaps TRBD2 (5 bases). This CDR3 comprises 14 residues. CDR1 is SGHVT and CDR2 is SQSDAQ in the germline V gene. Trimming stripped 5 bases from V and 4 bases from J, with 13 bases between. CDR3 residues: CASSLPVRADTQYF. The CDR3 bases are TGTGCCAGCAGCCTCCCCGTGCGGGCAGATACGCAGTATTTT.

This clonotype was seen a handful of times. CDR3 sequence reads: CASSFRGATKNIQYF. DNA of the CDR3: TGTGCCAGCAGTTTCCGGGGCGCGACCAAAAACATTCAGTACTTC. V gene TRBV6-2 or TRBV6-3 combines with J gene TRBJ2-4, with D possibly being TRBD1 or TRBD2 (5 bases each). V was clipped by 4 bases and J by 2 bases, with 12 bases between them. From germline, CDR1 is MNHEY and CDR2 SVGEGT. The CDR3 totals 15 residues.

The chain is built from TRBV29-1 and TRBJ2-7; 9 bases fit TRBD1. V was clipped by 4 bases and J by 6 bases; unmatched bases: 10. CDR1 SQVTM and CDR2 ANQGSEA come from the germline V gene. The CDR3 covers 14 residues. The CDR3, as DNA: TGCAGCGTTGGATCGACAGGGGGTCGGTTCGAGCAGTACTTC. This codes for CSVGSTGGRFEQYF.

Points on this clonotype: An end of the junction differs from the germline gene, which may be a read error. The chain links TRBV5-1 to TRBJ2-5; 10 bases match TRBD1. CDR3 size: 16 residues. Per the germline V gene, CDR1 is SGHRS and CDR2 is YFSETQ. CDR3 amino acids: CASSLGWDRGGETQYF. The CDR3 bases are TGCGCCAGCAGTTTGGGCTGGGACAGGGGAGGAGAGACCCAGTACTTC. The full variable domain, rest sourced from reference TRBV5-1 and TRBJ2-5, is KAGVTQTPRYLIKTRGQQVTLSCSPISGHRSVSWYQQTPGQGLQFLFEYFSETQRNKGNFPGRFSGRQFSNSRSEMNVSTLELGDSALYLCASSLGWDRGGETQYFGPGTRLLVL.